The rows below give T cell receptor beta chains drawn from one sample of a study of CD8 T cells in ankylosing spondylitis. A single record per CDR3 protein comes from TCRdb applying MiXCR to the 5' RACE reads. The repertoire holds about 140,000 distinct CDR3 sequences, approximately 7.3% seen once, with around 12% in the top ten. The sequenced sample consisted of blood, either unsorted or a sorted T cell fraction (not recorded which). The receptors stem from a female donor with ankylosing spondylitis or in good health (not recorded which). Each CDR3 is given with its conserved first and last residue. A D gene is named only where the DNA matches it firmly. Where a row states a size, it is once, few, many or the class of an expanded clone; other rows omit it.

>many|TRBV20-1|TRBJ1-1|-
CSAREGDAEAFF
TGCAGTGCTAGGGAAGGGGACGCTGAAGCTTTCTTT
>few|TRBV4-2|TRBJ2-1|TRBD2
CASSQVVYGGARDNEQFF
TGTGCCAGCAGCCAAGTGGTGTACGGGGGGGCTCGGGACAATGAGCAGTTCTTC
>many|TRBV27|TRBJ1-6|-
CASSKQGPAGSPLHF
TGTGCCAGCAGTAAACAGGGACCCGCGGGTTCACCCCTCCACTTT
>many|TRBV27|TRBJ2-7|-
CASSWVQGTYEQYF
TGTGCCAGCAGTTGGGTGCAGGGGACCTACGAGCAGTACTTC
>many|TRBV4-1|TRBJ2-2|TRBD2
CASSHEGGLAGGPITGELFF
TGCGCCAGCAGCCACGAAGGTGGGCTAGCGGGGGGGCCTATTACCGGGGAGCTGTTTTTT
>many|TRBV28|TRBJ1-1|-
CASSLKGVTAFF
TGTGCCAGCAGTTTAAAGGGGGTTACAGCTTTCTTT
>many|TRBV25-1|TRBJ2-3|-
CASSEYRGADTQYF
TGTGCCAGCAGTGAATACAGGGGGGCAGATACGCAGTATTTT
>few|TRBV30|TRBJ1-2|TRBD1
CAWTGGSGYGYTF
TGTGCCTGGACAGGGGGCTCAGGCTATGGCTACACCTTC
>many|TRBV20-1|TRBJ2-2|-
CSARVSDGNTGELFF
TGCAGTGCTAGAGTGAGCGATGGGAACACCGGGGAGCTGTTTTTT
>many|TRBV3-1|TRBJ2-7|TRBD1
CASSQQGVQYF
TGTGCCAGCAGCCAACAGGGGGTGCAGTACTTC
>-|TRBV7-2|TRBJ1-5|-
CASSLARTNQPQHF
TGTGCCAGCAGCTTGGCCCGGACAAATCAGCCCCAGCATTTT
>many|TRBV5-1|TRBJ2-2|TRBD2
CASSLGLAGRTSTGELFF
TGCGCCAGCAGCTTGGGGCTAGCGGGGAGAACGAGCACCGGGGAGCTGTTTTTT
>many|TRBV20-1|TRBJ1-2|-
CSASRQGNYGYTF
TGCAGTGCTAGTCGTCAGGGGAACTATGGCTACACCTTC
>many|TRBV24-1|TRBJ2-1|TRBD1
CATSDSGTGGYNEQFF
TGTGCCACCAGTGATTCTGGGACAGGGGGCTACAATGAGCAGTTCTTC
>-|TRBV27|TRBJ2-7|TRBD1
CASSLRQGITYEQYF
TGTGCCAGCAGTTTACGACAGGGGATCACCTACGAGCAGTACTTC
>many|TRBV5-1|TRBJ2-3|-
CASSPAGAITDTQYF
TGCGCCAGCAGCCCGGCAGGGGCAATCACAGATACGCAGTATTTT
>-|TRBV20-1|TRBJ2-2|-
CSARITGELFF
TGCAGTGCTAGAATCACCGGGGAGCTGTTTTTT
>many|TRBV20-1|TRBJ1-5|TRBD1
CSAPVARQGIQPQHF
TGCAGTGCTCCTGTAGCCCGACAGGGCATTCAGCCCCAGCATTTT
>many|TRBV6-5|TRBJ1-4|-
CASSLGGFNEKLFF
TGTGCCAGCAGCTTAGGCGGTTTTAATGAAAAACTGTTTTTT
>many|TRBV6-5|TRBJ2-3|-
CASSSQEGAQDTQYF
TGTGCCAGCAGTTCCCAGGAAGGGGCACAAGATACGCAGTATTTT
>many|TRBV2|TRBJ1-6|-
CASSEVANSPLHF
TGTGCCAGCAGTGAAGTTGCTAATTCACCCCTCCACTTT
>few|TRBV10-3|TRBJ2-1|-
CAISERGGSYNEQFF
TGTGCCATCAGTGAGAGGGGGGGCTCCTACAATGAGCAGTTCTTC
>many|TRBV20-1|TRBJ2-1|TRBD2
CSARDYKLAGVEDEQFF
TGCAGTGCTAGAGATTACAAGCTAGCGGGGGTGGAGGATGAGCAGTTCTTC
>-|TRBV5-1|TRBJ1-1|TRBD1
CASSYSGGNTEAFF
TGCGCCAGCAGCTACTCAGGGGGGAACACTGAAGCTTTCTTT
>many|TRBV20-1|TRBJ1-5|TRBD1
CSARDRRAQHF
TGCAGTGCTCGGGACAGGAGGGCCCAGCATTTT
>many|TRBV6-2/TRBV6-3|TRBJ1-5|-
CATCRNNQPQHF
TGTGCCACCTGCCGTAATAATCAGCCCCAGCATTTT
>many|TRBV5-1|TRBJ1-1|-
CASSLMGPTNTEAFF
TGCGCCAGCAGCTTGATGGGACCCACGAACACTGAAGCTTTCTTT
>many|TRBV27|TRBJ2-1|TRBD1
CASRMGQNLYNEQFF
TGTGCCAGCAGAATGGGACAGAACTTGTACAATGAGCAGTTCTTC
>many|TRBV12-3/TRBV12-4|TRBJ1-6|-
CASSDKNREKVARSPLHF
TGTGCCAGCAGTGATAAAAACAGGGAAAAGGTTGCGCGGTCACCCCTCCACTTT
>few|TRBV30|TRBJ1-4|-
CAWRPWTPAPLEKLFF
TGTGCCTGGAGACCCTGGACGCCCGCGCCCCTGGAAAAACTGTTTTTT
>many|TRBV29-1|TRBJ2-1|-
CSVSVYNEQFF
TGCAGCGTTTCCGTTTACAATGAGCAGTTCTTC
>many|TRBV7-9|TRBJ1-2|TRBD1
CASSLNQGDGYTF
TGTGCCAGCAGCTTAAACCAGGGGGACGGCTACACCTTC
>many|TRBV6-2/TRBV6-3|TRBJ2-7|TRBD1
CASNSDRPISYEQYF
TGTGCCAGCAATTCGGACAGGCCGATTTCCTACGAGCAGTACTTC
>many|TRBV6-1|TRBJ2-3|TRBD1
CASRTEGAGTDTQYF
TGTGCCAGCAGAACCGAGGGGGCAGGGACAGATACGCAGTATTTT
>many|TRBV4-1|TRBJ2-1|TRBD1
CASSQADRGYYNEQFF
TGCGCCAGCAGCCAAGCGGACAGGGGATATTACAATGAGCAGTTCTTC
>many|TRBV7-2|TRBJ2-3|-
CASSFGLGSTDTQYF
TGTGCCAGCAGCTTCGGGCTAGGGAGCACAGATACGCAGTATTTT
>-|TRBV3-1|TRBJ1-1|-
CASSQGRGRAEAFF
TGTGCCAGCAGCCAAGGTCGGGGGAGGGCTGAAGCTTTCTTT
>many|TRBV4-2|TRBJ1-6|-
CASSQISQAPYSPLHF
TGTGCCAGCAGCCAAATTAGCCAGGCCCCCTATTCACCCCTCCACTTT
>many|TRBV12-3/TRBV12-4|TRBJ1-2|-
CASSLIQAAGYTF
TGTGCCAGCAGTTTAATTCAGGCTGCCGGCTACACCTTC
>few|TRBV11-2|TRBJ2-5|-
CASSLDRIQETQYF
TGTGCCAGCAGCTTAGACAGGATTCAAGAGACCCAGTACTTC
>few|TRBV12-3/TRBV12-4|TRBJ2-1|-
CASTPLEGFNEQFF
TGTGCCAGCACCCCCTTGGAGGGATTCAATGAGCAGTTCTTC
>many|TRBV4-1|TRBJ2-1|-
CASSQVLAQASNEQFF
TGCGCCAGCAGCCAAGTTCTAGCCCAAGCTTCCAATGAGCAGTTCTTC
>many|TRBV28|TRBJ2-4|-
CASSATSYRDENIQYF
TGTGCCAGCAGTGCCACCTCTTACAGGGATGAAAACATTCAGTACTTC
>-|TRBV7-7|TRBJ2-7|TRBD1
CASSPDRGVYEQYF
TGTGCTAGCAGCCCTGACAGGGGAGTCTACGAGCAGTACTTC
>many|TRBV20-1|TRBJ2-7|TRBD1
CSARNIAQGDYEQYF
TGCAGTGCTAGAAATATCGCCCAGGGGGACTACGAGCAGTACTTC
>few|TRBV7-2|TRBJ2-7|TRBD2
CASSLSGAGVSNEQYF
TGTGCCAGCAGCTTAAGTGGGGCGGGGGTATCGAACGAGCAGTACTTC
>many|TRBV3-1|TRBJ1-3|-
CASSQEQISGNTIYF
TGTGCCAGCAGCCAGGAACAGATCTCTGGAAACACCATATATTTT
>many|TRBV5-1|TRBJ2-1|TRBD2
CASSLDQTSGVSSYNEQFF
TGCGCCAGCAGCTTGGACCAGACTAGCGGGGTAAGCTCCTACAATGAGCAGTTCTTC
>many|TRBV10-3|TRBJ2-1|TRBD2
CAISQTSGSSYNEQFF
TGTGCCATCAGCCAGACTAGCGGAAGCTCCTACAATGAGCAGTTCTTC
>-|TRBV4-1|TRBJ2-2|TRBD1
CASSHRTGTGGTGELFF
TGCGCCAGCAGCCATAGAACCGGGACAGGGGGCACCGGGGAGCTGTTTTTT
>many|TRBV5-1|TRBJ2-1|-
CASSSSGTSSSYNEQFF
TGCGCCAGCAGCTCCTCCGGGACGTCGAGCTCCTACAATGAGCAGTTCTTC
>many|TRBV6-5|TRBJ1-5|TRBD1
CASSYVTGGQPQHF
TGTGCCAGCAGTTACGTAACAGGGGGTCAGCCCCAGCATTTT
>few|TRBV30|TRBJ2-1|TRBD2
CAWVGLAGGLYNEQFF
TGTGCCTGGGTCGGACTAGCGGGGGGGCTTTACAATGAGCAGTTCTTC
>many|TRBV5-1|TRBJ2-3|-
CASSLRTREYLGDTQYF
TGCGCCAGCAGCTTACGGACAAGGGAGTATCTAGGAGATACGCAGTATTTT